Each of the 15 T cell receptor beta chains below was sequenced from the same sample in a study of CD4+ T cells in melanoma. The table came from immunoSEQ multiplex PCR; TCRdb's copy has only in-frame clones and leaves some out. This table holds some 21,000 clones, roughly four fifths found once. Sequencing input: cells from a culture (not recorded whether cultured in vitro). The receptors shown here come from a human donor with melanoma.

The V call is TRBV7-9, the J call TRBJ1-1, with D unclear. The ends were cut back, 6 bases at V and 0 bases at J, with 5 bases in the middle. Germline V gene data show CDR1 as SEHNR and CDR2 as FQNEAQ (reference sequence). CDR3 size: 12 residues. The CDR3 is CASSQLNTEAFF. The CDR3 DNA follows: TGTGCCAGCAGTCAGTTGAACACTGAAGCTTTCTTT.

This clone was found once. The chain couples TRBV5-6 to TRBJ2-7, with a tentative D call TRBD2 (5 bases). Looked up from germline, CDR1 is SGHDT and CDR2 is YYEEEE. The ends were cut back, 5 bases at V and 4 bases at J, with 10 bases in the middle. This CDR3 has 12 amino acids. The CDR3 nucleotides are TGTGCCAGCAGTCTCCGGGAATACGAGCAGTACTTC. This encodes CASSLREYEQYF.

V and J are TRBV19 and TRBJ1-2; perhaps TRBD1 as D (6 bases). The CDR3 sequence is 15 residues long. Germline V gene data show CDR1 as LNHDA and CDR2 as SQIVND (reference sequence). V was cut by 4 bases and J by 2 bases, with 14 bases left in between. Here the CDR3 DNA reads TGTGCCAGTAGTAAAGACAGGCCGGGGAACTATGGCTACACCTTC. Its protein product is CASSKDRPGNYGYTF.

The chain couples TRBV27 to TRBJ2-5; no reliable D call. Germline CDR1 is MNHEY and CDR2 is SMNVEV (reference sequence). This CDR3 comprises 12 residues. V was trimmed by 9 bases and J by 3 bases, leaving 11 bases between them. CDR3 protein: CASWNRKETQYF. The CDR3 DNA sequence: TGTGCCAGTTGGAATCGCAAAGAGACCCAGTACTTC.

The J gene is TRBJ2-5, the V gene TRBV29-1, with TRBD2 matching 9 bases. Germline values: CDR1 SQVTM, CDR2 ANQGSEA. The CDR3 has 13 amino acids. Trimming at V came to 7 bases and at J to 9 bases, leaving 12 bases not matched to a gene. CDR3 protein: CSGISGGPVAQYF. The CDR3, as DNA: TGCAGCGGTATTAGCGGGGGCCCCGTGGCCCAGTACTTC.

The J gene is TRBJ1-6, the V gene TRBV30; D gene unclear. The CDR3 runs 13 residues. Germline loops: CDR1 GTSNPN, CDR2 SVGIG (reference sequence). Trimming removed 3 bases from V and 14 bases from J, with 17 bases in between. This CDR3 is CAWRGNPANSLHF. The DNA of the CDR3 is TGTGCCTGGAGGGGGAACCCGGCGAATTCCCTCCACTTT.

This clone has a handful of counts. The chain employs TRBV10-3 and TRBJ2-1, with D possibly being TRBD1 or TRBD2 (7 bases each). Germline V CDR1 and CDR2: ENHRY, SYGVKD. The CDR3 totals 18 residues. Trimming cost V 2 bases and J 8 bases, with 25 bases left between them. The CDR3 DNA follows: TGTGCCATCAGTGAGCCGACCCCCCCTGGGGAGGGGGCAGATGAGCAGTTCTTC. Its translation is CAISEPTPPGEGADEQFF.

The chain links TRBV11-2 to TRBJ1-1, with TRBD1 as a possible D gene (5 bases). CDR3 length: 13 amino acids. Germline V gene data show CDR1 as SGHAT and CDR2 as FQNNGV. V was shortened by 2 bases and J by 7 bases, with 11 bases between the two germline ends. As DNA, the CDR3 is TGTGCCAGCAGCTTAAAAGGGACGGGTGAAGCTTTCTTT. This sequence encodes CASSLKGTGEAFF.

The chain is built from TRBV4-1 and TRBJ1-5; tentative D call: TRBD1 (6 bases). The CDR3 loop spans 18 amino acids. Germline V gene lookup returns CDR1 MGHRA and CDR2 YSYEKL. V was cut by 2 bases and J by 2 bases, with 19 bases left in between. CDR3 nucleotide sequence: TGCGCCAGCAGCCAACCTTTCAGTCAACAGGGAGGCAATCAGCCCCAGCATTTT. As protein: CASSQPFSQQGGNQPQHF.

This clone was observed once. V usage is TRBV30 and J usage is TRBJ1-3; a weak D match, TRBD1 (5 bases). This CDR3 comprises 14 residues. V gave up 5 bases and J gave up 4 bases, with 15 bases separating them. From germline, CDR1 is GTSNPN and CDR2 SVGIG (reference sequence). The CDR3 region has the DNA TGTGCCTGGGATCACCGGGACTTCGGAAACACCATATATTTT. As protein: CAWDHRDFGNTIYF.

The chain uses TRBV2 and TRBJ1-1; a possible D gene is TRBD1 (6 bases). With 4 bases removed from V and 4 bases from J, the gap between germline ends came to 16 bases. Germline loops: CDR1 SNHLY, CDR2 FYNNEI. This CDR3 is built from 15 residues. CDR3 bases: TGTGCCAGCAGTGCCCCTACAGGGCCGAGCACTGAAGCTTTCTTT. Its translation is CASSAPTGPSTEAFF.

This chain links TRBV18 with TRBJ2-5; tentatively, D is TRBD2 (6 bases). The CDR3 spans 13 residues. Germline CDR1 reads KGHSH; CDR2 reads LQKENI. Deletions cut 5 bases from V and 7 bases from J, with 14 bases between. The CDR3 DNA reads as TGTGCCAGCTCAAAAAGGGACTTAGGGACCCAGTACTTC. Translated: CASSKRDLGTQYF. Full variable domain (outside the CDR3, taken from reference TRBV18 and TRBJ2-5): NAGVMQNPRHLVRRRGQEARLRCSPMKGHSHVYWYRQLPEEGLKFMVYLQKENIIDESGMPKERFSAEFPKEGPSILRIQQVVRGDSAAYFCASSKRDLGTQYFGPGTRLLVL.

The chain couples TRBV29-1 to TRBJ2-2, with a weak D call TRBD1 (5 bases). Germline CDR1 SQVTM, CDR2 ANQGSEA. V shed 4 bases and J shed 6 bases, with 9 bases lying between them. CDR3 length: 12 residues. The CDR3 DNA is TGCAGCGTTGCCCCAGGGTCCGGGGAGCTGTTTTTT. Its translation is CSVAPGSGELFF.

This chain links TRBV7-8 with TRBJ1-5; TRBD1 is a possible D gene (5 bases). Trimming took 5 bases from V and 5 from J, leaving 10 bases between them. Germline V gene data show CDR1 as SGHVS and CDR2 as FQNEAQ. The CDR3 sequence is 13 residues long. Here the CDR3 DNA reads TGTGCCAGCAGCCCCGGGGGATATCAGCCCCAGCATTTT. Translated, it gives CASSPGGYQPQHF.

The chain couples TRBV5-6 to TRBJ2-5; 7 bases agree with TRBD1. Germline loops: CDR1 SGHDT, CDR2 YYEEEE. With 1 base clipped from V and 2 bases from J, the junction kept 5 bases outside the gene matches. This CDR3 is 15 amino acids long. The CDR3 here is CASSLFPGQQETQYF. As DNA, the CDR3 is TGTGCCAGCAGCTTGTTCCCGGGACAGCAAGAGACCCAGTACTTC.